This T cell receptor (beta chain) is drawn from a study of T-cell reconstitution after alpha-beta-depleted transplantation in children. TCRbeta library preparation incorporated unique molecular identifiers. TCRdb re-analysed the PCR reads in MiXCR, keeping a single row per CDR3 protein. Of about 580,000 distinct CDR3 sequences in the sample, approximately 22% were seen once. Details on this clonotype: What it binds is not known.

Study-level findings and limits: At day 60, the high TCRbeta diversity found in some patients originated from recipient T cells and thymic progenitors that had survived. The main origin of T-cell counts and diversity one year after transplant was newly produced T cells.

With 7 bases clipped from V and 5 bases from J, the junction kept 10 bases outside the gene matches. The CDR3 contains 14 residues. Germline lookup yields CDR1 MNHEY and CDR2 SVGAGI. The specimen comprised PBMCs, mostly from graft donor cells, sampled 360 days after TCRalphabeta/CD19-depleted stem cell transplant. The sequence was collected from a boy less than two years old who had a stem cell transplant for acute myeloid leukemia, so the T cells may come from the graft donor. The chain links TRBV6-5 to TRBJ2-7, with 8 bases aligning to TRBD2. The CDR3 loop reads CASNLGGGLNEQYF. CDR3 DNA sequence: TGTGCCAGCAACCTAGGCGGGGGGCTCAACGAGCAGTACTTC.